The 7 T cell receptor beta chains in this list originate from one sample, sequenced in a study of neoadjuvant anti-PD-1 for oral cavity cancer. Libraries were prepared by immunoSEQ multiplex PCR; TCRdb keeps only in-frame clonotypes and omits some of them. Of over 65,000 clones listed, about 85% were seen once; the top ten hold 3% to 3.5%. Noted time point: after neoadjuvant nivolumab, at surgical resection. The sample in question was PBMCs, obtained after nivolumab (anti-PD-1) treatment. The source of these receptors is a person aged 40 to 85 with oral cavity squamous cell carcinoma.

This sequence joins TRBV6-6 and TRBJ1-5; 10 nucleotides agree with TRBD1. Germline CDR1 MNHNY, CDR2 SVGAGI (reference sequence). J lost 6 bases, V lost 10 bases, and 6 bases had no gene match. The CDR3 loop spans 13 amino acids. DNA of the CDR3: TGTGCCATCACAGGACAGGGGGGTCAGCCCCAGCATTTT. Its protein is CAITGQGGQPQHF.

The sample holds one count of this clone. The chain couples TRBV6-5 to TRBJ2-7, with 8 bases that match TRBD1. J was trimmed by 7 bases and V by 5 bases; bases with no gene match: 7. Germline V gives CDR1 MNHEY, CDR2 SVGAGI. This CDR3 region has 13 residues. CDR3 nucleotides: TGTGCCAGCAGTCGACAGGGGTTAAAGGAGCAGTACTTC. Encoded protein: CASSRQGLKEQYF.

CDR3 coding DNA: TGTGCCAGCAGTTACGGGGGGTCCCAGTACTTC. This encodes CASSYGGSQYF. V gene TRBV6-1 combines with J gene TRBJ2-5; TRBD2 agrees at 7 bases. The germline gives CDR1 MNHNS, CDR2 SASEGT. The CDR3 covers 11 residues. The ends lost 5 bases at V and 9 bases at J; junction bases unmatched: 3.

This chain connects TRBV6-1 to TRBJ2-1; unclear D gene. Germline V gives CDR1 MNHNS, CDR2 SASEGT. The length of the CDR3 is 12 residues. V lost 4 bases and J 5 bases, leaving 6 bases between the germline ends. The CDR3, as DNA: TGTGCCAGCAGTGGTGTTGACAATGAGCAGTTCTTC. Amino acid sequence: CASSGVDNEQFF.

The gene calls are TRBV19 and TRBJ2-5, with 9 bases aligning to TRBD1. The V gene end was trimmed by 7 bases and the J gene end by 4 bases; junction bases not matched to a gene: 7. Germline loops: CDR1 LNHDA, CDR2 SQIVND (reference sequence). This CDR3 comprises 14 residues. CDR3 sequence: CASTGQGIGETQYF. Here the CDR3 DNA reads TGTGCCAGTACGGGACAGGGAATAGGAGAGACCCAGTACTTC.

This sequence joins TRBV25-1 and TRBJ2-7; D is possibly TRBD2 (6 bases). The CDR3 sequence is 14 residues long. The V gene's germline CDR1 is MGHDK and CDR2 SYGVNS. Trimming pared 3 bases from V and 5 bases from J, leaving 14 bases between. The CDR3: CASSDLSGAHEQYF. The CDR3 nucleotides are TGTGCCAGCAGTGACCTTAGCGGAGCTCACGAGCAGTACTTC.

This rearrangement joins TRBV11-2 to TRBJ2-3, with a possible D match to TRBD1 (6 bases). The germline V gene encodes CDR1 SGHAT and CDR2 FQNNGV. The CDR3 runs to 15 residues. Trimming left V 5 bases short and J 3 bases short, with 15 bases between. The CDR3: CASSLAGGGTDTQYF. In DNA, the CDR3 is TGTGCCAGCAGCCTTGCTGGGGGCGGTACAGATACGCAGTATTTT.